One TCR beta chain is described in this entry. Sequencing used immunoSEQ multiplex PCR; TCRdb keeps in-frame clones, though not all of them. The repertoire has tens of thousands of clones, roughly 91% of them found once; the top ten carry 0.31%. The source of the sample is a study of OX40 agonist ivuxolimab in advanced cancers. The wider study: Patients in dose escalation had liver, melanoma, kidney or head and neck cancers. One hepatocellular carcinoma and a couple of cutaneous melanoma patients partially responded.

Trimming cost V 2 bases and J 1 base, with 7 bases left between them. CDR1 is SGHTS and CDR2 is YDEGEE in the germline V gene. CDR3 size: 13 residues. V usage is TRBV5-8 and J usage is TRBJ2-7; no reliable D call. Sequences were derived from CD4+ or CD8+ T cells sorted from blood, sampled in a trial of the OX40 agonist ivuxolimab. This TCR was recovered from an adult with an advanced solid tumor such as melanoma, head and neck, liver or kidney cancer. CDR3 in amino acids: CASSLYTSYEQYF. DNA for the CDR3: TGTGCCAGCAGCTTATATACATCCTACGAGCAGTACTTC. Combining the CDR3 with reference TRBV5-8 and TRBJ2-7 gives the whole variable domain EAGVTQSPTHLIKTRGQQATLRCSPISGHTSVYWYQQALGLGLQFLLWYDEGEERNRGNFPPRFSGRQFPNYSSELNVNALELEDSALYLCASSLYTSYEQYFGPGTRLTVT.